One T cell receptor (beta chain) is described in this entry. The entry originates in a study of brain metastases from non-small cell lung cancer. The repertoire was sequenced with immunoSEQ multiplex PCR; TCRdb's copy has only in-frame clones and lacks some. The sample carries about 8,000 clones, around four fifths recorded once. Germline values: CDR1 SGHDT, CDR2 YYEEEE. The CDR3 is made up of 15 amino acids. The V gene end was trimmed by 0 bases and the J gene end by 5 bases; junction bases not matched to a gene: 6. The genes are TRBV5-6 and TRBJ2-5; 8 nucleotides agree with TRBD1. The sequence came from a donor at least 40 years old with non-small cell lung cancer. The material sequenced was primary lung tumor tissue. The DNA of the CDR3 is TGTGCCAGCAGCTTGGGGACAGGGCTGGGGGAGACCCAGTACTTC. It specifies CASSLGTGLGETQYF.